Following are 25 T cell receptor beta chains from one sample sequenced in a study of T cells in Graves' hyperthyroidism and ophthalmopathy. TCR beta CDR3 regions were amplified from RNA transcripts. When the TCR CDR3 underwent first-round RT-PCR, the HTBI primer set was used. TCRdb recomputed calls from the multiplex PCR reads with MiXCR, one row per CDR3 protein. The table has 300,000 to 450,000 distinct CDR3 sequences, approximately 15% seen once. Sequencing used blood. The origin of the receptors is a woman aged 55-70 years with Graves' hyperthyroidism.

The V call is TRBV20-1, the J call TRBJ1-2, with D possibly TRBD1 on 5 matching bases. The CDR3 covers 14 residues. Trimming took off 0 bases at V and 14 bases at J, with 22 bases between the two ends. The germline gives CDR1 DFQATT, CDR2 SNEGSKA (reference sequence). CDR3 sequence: CSARDLLQQAPYTF. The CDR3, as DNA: TGCAGTGCTAGAGATCTATTACAACAGGCCCCTTATACCTTC.

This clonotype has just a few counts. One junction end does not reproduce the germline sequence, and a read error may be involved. CDR3 protein: CSVETVSCNEQFF. The CDR3 bases are TGCAGCGTTGAGACGGTCTCCTGCAATGAGCAGTTCTTC. V and J are TRBV29-1 and TRBJ2-1; D uncertain. The CDR3 loop spans 13 amino acids. Germline-derived CDR1 and CDR2 are SQVTM and ANQGSEA.

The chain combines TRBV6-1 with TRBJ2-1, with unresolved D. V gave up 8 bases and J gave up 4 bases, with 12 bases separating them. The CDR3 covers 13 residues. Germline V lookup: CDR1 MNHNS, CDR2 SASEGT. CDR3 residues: CASAPRGYNEQFF. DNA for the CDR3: TGTGCCAGCGCCCCTAGAGGTTACAATGAGCAGTTCTTC.

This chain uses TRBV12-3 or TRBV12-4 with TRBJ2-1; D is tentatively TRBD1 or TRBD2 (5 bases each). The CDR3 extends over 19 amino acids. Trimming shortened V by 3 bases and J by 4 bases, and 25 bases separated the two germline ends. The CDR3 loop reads CASSFGTYRGPPAYNEQFF. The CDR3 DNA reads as TGTGCCAGCAGTTTCGGGACGTATCGGGGACCTCCGGCATACAATGAGCAGTTCTTC.

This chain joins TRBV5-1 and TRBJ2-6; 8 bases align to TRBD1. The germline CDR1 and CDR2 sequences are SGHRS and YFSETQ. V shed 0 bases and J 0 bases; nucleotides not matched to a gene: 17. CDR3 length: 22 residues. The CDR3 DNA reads TGCGCCAGCAGCTTGGCCACAACAACCGGGACAGGAGACCTCTCTGGGGCCAACGTCCTGACTTTC. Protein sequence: CASSLATTTGTGDLSGANVLTF.

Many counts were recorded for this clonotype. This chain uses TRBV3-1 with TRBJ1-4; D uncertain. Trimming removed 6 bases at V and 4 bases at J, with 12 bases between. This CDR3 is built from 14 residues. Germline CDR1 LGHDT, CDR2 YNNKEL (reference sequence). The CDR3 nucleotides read TGTGCCAGCAGTCAAACGGCGGATAATGAAAAACTGTTTTTT. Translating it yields CASSQTADNEKLFF.

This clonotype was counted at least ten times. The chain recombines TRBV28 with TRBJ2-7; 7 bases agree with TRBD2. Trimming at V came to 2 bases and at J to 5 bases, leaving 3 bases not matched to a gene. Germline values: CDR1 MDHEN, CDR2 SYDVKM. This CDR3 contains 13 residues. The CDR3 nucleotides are TGTGCCAGCAGTTTAGGGAGGGTTGACGAGCAGTACTTC. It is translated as CASSLGRVDEQYF.

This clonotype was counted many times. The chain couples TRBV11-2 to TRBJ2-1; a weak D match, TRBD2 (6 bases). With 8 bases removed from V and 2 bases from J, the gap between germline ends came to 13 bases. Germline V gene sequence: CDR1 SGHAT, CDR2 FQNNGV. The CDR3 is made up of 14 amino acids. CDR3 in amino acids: CASSLAATYNEQFF. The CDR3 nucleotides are TGTGCCAGCTCTTTAGCGGCTACCTACAATGAGCAGTTCTTC.

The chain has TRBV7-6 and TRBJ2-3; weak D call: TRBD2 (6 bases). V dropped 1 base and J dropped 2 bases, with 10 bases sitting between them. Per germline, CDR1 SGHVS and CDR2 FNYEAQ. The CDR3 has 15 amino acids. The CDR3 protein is CASSLEGGVTDTQYF. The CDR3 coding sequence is TGTGCCAGCAGCTTAGAGGGCGGGGTCACAGATACGCAGTATTTT.

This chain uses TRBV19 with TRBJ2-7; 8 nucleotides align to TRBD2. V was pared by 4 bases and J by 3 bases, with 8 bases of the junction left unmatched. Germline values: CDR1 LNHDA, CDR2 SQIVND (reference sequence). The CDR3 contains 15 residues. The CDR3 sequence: CASSTAGGSIYEQYF. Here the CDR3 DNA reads TGTGCCAGTAGTACGGCGGGGGGCTCGATCTACGAGCAGTACTTC. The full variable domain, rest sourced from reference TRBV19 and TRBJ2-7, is DGGITQSPKYLFRKEGQNVTLSCEQNLNHDAMYWYRQDPGQGLRLIYYSQIVNDFQKGDIAEGYSVSREKKESFPLTVTSAQKNPTAFYLCASSTAGGSIYEQYFGPGTRLTVT.

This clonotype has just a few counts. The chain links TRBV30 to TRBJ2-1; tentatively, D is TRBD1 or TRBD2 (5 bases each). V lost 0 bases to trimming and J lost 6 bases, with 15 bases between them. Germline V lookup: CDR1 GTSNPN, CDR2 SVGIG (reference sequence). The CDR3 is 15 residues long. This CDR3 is CAWSVVGGPFNEQFF. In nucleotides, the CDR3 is TGTGCCTGGAGTGTAGTTGGGGGACCCTTCAATGAGCAGTTCTTC.

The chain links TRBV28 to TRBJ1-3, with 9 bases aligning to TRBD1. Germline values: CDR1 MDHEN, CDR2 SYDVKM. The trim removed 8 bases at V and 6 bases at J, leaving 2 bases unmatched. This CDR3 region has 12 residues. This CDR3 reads CASRTGENTIYF. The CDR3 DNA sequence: TGTGCCAGCCGGACAGGGGAAAACACCATATATTTT.

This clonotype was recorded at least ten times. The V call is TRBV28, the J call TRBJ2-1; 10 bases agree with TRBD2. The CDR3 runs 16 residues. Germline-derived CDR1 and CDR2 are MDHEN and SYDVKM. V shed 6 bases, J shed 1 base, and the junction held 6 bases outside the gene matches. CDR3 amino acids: CASSPSGRGSYNEQFF. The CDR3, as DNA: TGTGCCAGCAGCCCGAGCGGGAGGGGTTCCTACAATGAGCAGTTCTTC.

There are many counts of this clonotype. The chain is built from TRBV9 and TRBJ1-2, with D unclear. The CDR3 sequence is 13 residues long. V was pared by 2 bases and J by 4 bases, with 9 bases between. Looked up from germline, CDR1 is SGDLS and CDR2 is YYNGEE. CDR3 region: CASSVFVGYGYTF. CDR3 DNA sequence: TGTGCCAGCAGCGTTTTCGTTGGCTATGGCTACACCTTC.

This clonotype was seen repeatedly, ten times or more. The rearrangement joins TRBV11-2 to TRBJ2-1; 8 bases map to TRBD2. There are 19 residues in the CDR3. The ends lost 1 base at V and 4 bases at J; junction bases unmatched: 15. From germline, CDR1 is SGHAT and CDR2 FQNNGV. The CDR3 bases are TGTGCCAGCAGCTTAGGACCCGGGGGGGGGGCGAGGGTTTACAATGAGCAGTTCTTC. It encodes CASSLGPGGGARVYNEQFF. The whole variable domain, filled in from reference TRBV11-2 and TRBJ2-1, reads EAGVAQSPRYKIIEKRQSVAFWCNPISGHATLYWYQQILGQGPKLLIQFQNNGVVDDSQLPKDRFSAERLKGVDSTLKIQPAKLEDSAVYLCASSLGPGGGARVYNEQFFGPGTRLTVL.

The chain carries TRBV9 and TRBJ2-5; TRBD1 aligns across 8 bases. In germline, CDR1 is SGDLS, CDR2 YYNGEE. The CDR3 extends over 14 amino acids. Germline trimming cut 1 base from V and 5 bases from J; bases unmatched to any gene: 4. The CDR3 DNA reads TGTGCCAGCAGCGTAACAGGGGGTTTGGAGACCCAGTACTTC. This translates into CASSVTGGLETQYF.

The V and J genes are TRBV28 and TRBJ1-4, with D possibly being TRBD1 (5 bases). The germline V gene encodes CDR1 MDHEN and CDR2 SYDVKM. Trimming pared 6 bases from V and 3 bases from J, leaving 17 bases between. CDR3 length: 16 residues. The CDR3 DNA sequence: TGTGCCAGCAGCCCTTTGTCGGGGCGAGCTAATGAAAAACTGTTTTTT. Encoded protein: CASSPLSGRANEKLFF.

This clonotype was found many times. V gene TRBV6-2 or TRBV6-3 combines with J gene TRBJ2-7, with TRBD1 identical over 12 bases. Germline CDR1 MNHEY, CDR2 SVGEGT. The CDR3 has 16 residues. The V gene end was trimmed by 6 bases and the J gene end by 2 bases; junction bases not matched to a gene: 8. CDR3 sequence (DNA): TGTGCCAGCAGCGATCCCGGGACAGGGGGCGCCTACGAGCAGTACTTC. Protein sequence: CASSDPGTGGAYEQYF.

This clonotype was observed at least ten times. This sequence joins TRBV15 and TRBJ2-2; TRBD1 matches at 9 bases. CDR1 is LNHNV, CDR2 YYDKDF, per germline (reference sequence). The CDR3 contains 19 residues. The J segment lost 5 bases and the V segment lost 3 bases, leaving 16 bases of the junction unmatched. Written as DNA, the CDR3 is TGTGCCACCAGCAGCGGTGGTAGGAACAGGGGGCGCAAGACCGGGGAGCTGTTTTTT. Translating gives CATSSGGRNRGRKTGELFF.

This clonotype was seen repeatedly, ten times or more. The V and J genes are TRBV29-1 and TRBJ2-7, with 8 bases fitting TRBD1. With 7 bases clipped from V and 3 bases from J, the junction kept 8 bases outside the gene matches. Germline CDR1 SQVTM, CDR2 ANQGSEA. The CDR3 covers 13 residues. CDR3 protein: CSASSGTGYEQYF. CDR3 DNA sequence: TGCAGCGCATCATCCGGGACAGGCTACGAGCAGTACTTC.

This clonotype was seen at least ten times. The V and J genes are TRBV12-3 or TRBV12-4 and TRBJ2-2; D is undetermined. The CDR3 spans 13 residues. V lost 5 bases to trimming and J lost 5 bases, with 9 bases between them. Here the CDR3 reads CASSEWETGELFF. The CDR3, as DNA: TGTGCCAGCAGTGAGTGGGAAACCGGGGAGCTGTTTTTT.

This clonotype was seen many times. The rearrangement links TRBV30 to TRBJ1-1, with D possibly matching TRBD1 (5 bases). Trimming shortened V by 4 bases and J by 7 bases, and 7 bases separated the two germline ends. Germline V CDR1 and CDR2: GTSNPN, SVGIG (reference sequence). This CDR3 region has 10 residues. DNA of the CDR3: TGTGCCTGGACAGGGAATGAAGCTTTCTTT. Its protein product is CAWTGNEAFF.

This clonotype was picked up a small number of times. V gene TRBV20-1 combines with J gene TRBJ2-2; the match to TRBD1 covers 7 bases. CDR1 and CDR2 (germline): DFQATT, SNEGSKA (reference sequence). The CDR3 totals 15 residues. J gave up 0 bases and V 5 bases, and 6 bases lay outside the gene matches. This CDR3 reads CSAQRQGTNTGELFF. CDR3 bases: TGCAGTGCTCAACGACAGGGTACGAACACCGGGGAGCTGTTTTTT.

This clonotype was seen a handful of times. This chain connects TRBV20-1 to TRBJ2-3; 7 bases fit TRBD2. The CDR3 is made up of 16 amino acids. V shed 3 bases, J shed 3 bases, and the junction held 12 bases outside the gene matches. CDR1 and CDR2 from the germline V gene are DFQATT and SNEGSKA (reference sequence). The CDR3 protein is CSARVAEGGKTDTQYF. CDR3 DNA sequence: TGCAGTGCTAGGGTGGCGGAGGGAGGGAAGACAGATACGCAGTATTTT.

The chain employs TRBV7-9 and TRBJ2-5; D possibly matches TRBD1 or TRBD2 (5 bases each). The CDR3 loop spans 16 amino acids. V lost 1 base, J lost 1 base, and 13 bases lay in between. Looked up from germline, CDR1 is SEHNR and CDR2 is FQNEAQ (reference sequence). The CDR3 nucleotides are TGTGCCAGCAGCTTAGACCGGGGCAGCAGCCAAGAGACCCAGTACTTC. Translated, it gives CASSLDRGSSQETQYF.